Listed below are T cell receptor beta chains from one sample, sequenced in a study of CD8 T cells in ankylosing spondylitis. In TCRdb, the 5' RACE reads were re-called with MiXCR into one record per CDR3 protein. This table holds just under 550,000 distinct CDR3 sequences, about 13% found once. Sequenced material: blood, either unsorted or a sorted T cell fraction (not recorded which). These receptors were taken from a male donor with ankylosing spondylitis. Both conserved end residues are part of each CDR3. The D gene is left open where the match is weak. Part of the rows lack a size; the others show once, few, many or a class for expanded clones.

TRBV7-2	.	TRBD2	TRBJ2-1	CASTPGLFFPNEQFF	TGTGCCAGCACCCCGGGACTATTTTTTCCCAATGAGCAGTTCTTC
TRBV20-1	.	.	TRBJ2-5	CSAQLSGSWEETQYF	TGCAGTGCCCAACTCTCCGGGTCCTGGGAAGAGACCCAGTACTTC
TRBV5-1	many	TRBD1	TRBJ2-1	CASSFGQGGHNEQFF	TGCGCCAGCAGCTTCGGACAGGGTGGCCACAATGAGCAGTTCTTC
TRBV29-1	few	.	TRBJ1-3	CSVVGAGLGNTIYF	TGCAGCGTTGTAGGAGCAGGCCTGGGAAACACCATATATTTT
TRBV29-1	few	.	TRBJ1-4	CSVKWEEKLFF	TGCAGCGTTAAGTGGGAAGAAAAACTGTTTTTT
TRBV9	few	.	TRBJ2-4	CASSREVPPGDIQYF	TGTGCCAGCAGCCGCGAAGTCCCCCCGGGAGACATTCAGTACTTC
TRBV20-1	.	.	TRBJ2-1	CCGTTYNEQFF	TGTTGTGGGACCACCTACAATGAGCAGTTCTTC
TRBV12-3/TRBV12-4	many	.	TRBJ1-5	CASSLGTGQPQHF	TGTGCCAGCAGTTTAGGCACCGGGCAGCCCCAGCATTTT
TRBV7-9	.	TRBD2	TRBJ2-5	CASSLAVLGGRETQYF	TGTGCCAGCAGCTTAGCCGTCCTGGGGGGGAGAGAGACCCAGTACTTC
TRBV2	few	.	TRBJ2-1	CASSLLQGTYNEQFF	TGTGCCAGCAGTCTGCTCCAGGGGACCTACAATGAGCAGTTCTTC
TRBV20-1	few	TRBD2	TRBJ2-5	CSANGGGPETQYF	TGCAGTGCCAACGGGGGGGGGCCAGAGACCCAGTACTTC
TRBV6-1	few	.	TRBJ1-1	CASSEMKGNTEAFF	TGTGCCAGCAGTGAAATGAAAGGGAACACTGAAGCTTTCTTT
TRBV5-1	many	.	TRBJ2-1	CASSGRGVAGTHYNEQFF	TGCGCCAGCAGCGGTCGCGGGGTAGCTGGGACCCACTACAATGAGCAGTTCTTC
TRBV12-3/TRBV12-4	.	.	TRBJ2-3	CASSLTLADTQYF	TGTGCCAGCAGTCTTACACTGGCGGATACGCAGTATTTT
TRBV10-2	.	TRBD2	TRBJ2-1	CASSDISGRETGYNEQFF	TGCGCCAGCAGCGACATTAGCGGGAGAGAGACGGGTTACAATGAGCAGTTCTTC
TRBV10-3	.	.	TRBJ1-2	CAISEPNDIAGYTF	TGTGCCATCAGTGAGCCGAATGACATCGCTGGCTACACCTTC
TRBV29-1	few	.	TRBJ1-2	CSVPGTNYGYTF	TGCAGCGTTCCCGGGACTAACTATGGCTACACCTTC
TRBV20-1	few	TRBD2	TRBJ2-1	CSAIPGLANNEQFF	TGCAGTGCGATCCCGGGACTAGCAAACAATGAGCAGTTCTTC
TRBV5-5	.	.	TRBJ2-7	CASNRGGGLNYEQYF	TGTGCCAGCAACCGGGGCGGAGGACTCAACTACGAGCAGTACTTC
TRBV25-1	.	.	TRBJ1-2	CASSESLGYTF	TGTGCCAGCAGTGAATCTCTTGGCTACACCTTC
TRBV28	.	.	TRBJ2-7	CASRTTQVYSYEQYF	TGTGCCAGCAGAACCACCCAGGTATATAGCTACGAGCAGTACTTC
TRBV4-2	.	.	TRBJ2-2	CASSQGGRGRARTGELFF	TGTGCCAGCAGCCAAGGGGGTCGGGGGAGAGCAAGGACCGGGGAGCTGTTTTTT
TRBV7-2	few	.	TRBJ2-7	CASSLDYQAYEQYF	TGTGCCAGCAGCTTAGACTATCAGGCCTACGAGCAGTACTTC
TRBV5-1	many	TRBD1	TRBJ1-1	CASSPTGGEGTEAFF	TGCGCCAGCAGCCCGACAGGGGGCGAGGGCACTGAAGCTTTCTTT
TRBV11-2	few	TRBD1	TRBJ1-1	CASSPGGVEYPEAFF	TGTGCCAGCAGCCCAGGGGGCGTAGAGTATCCTGAAGCTTTCTTT
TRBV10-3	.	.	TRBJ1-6	CALSPGADSPLHF	TGTGCCCTTTCTCCTGGGGCAGATTCACCCCTCCACTTT
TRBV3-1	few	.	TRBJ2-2	CASSQGADTGELFF	TGTGCCAGCAGCCAGGGGGCCGACACCGGGGAGCTGTTTTTT
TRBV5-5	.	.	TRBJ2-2	CASSVRQTANTGELFF	TGTGCCAGCAGCGTACGACAGACCGCGAACACCGGGGAGCTGTTTTTT
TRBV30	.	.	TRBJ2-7	CAWSVRRTYEQYF	TGTGCCTGGAGTGTAAGGCGGACCTACGAGCAGTACTTC
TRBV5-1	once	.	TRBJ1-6	CASSIRDTDSPLHF	TGCGCCAGCAGCATTCGGGACACCGATTCACCCCTCCACTTT
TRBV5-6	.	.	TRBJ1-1	CASSRGLVRTEAFF	TGTGCCAGCAGCCGGGGTCTTGTTCGCACTGAAGCTTTCTTT
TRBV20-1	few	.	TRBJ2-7	CSASGGSEQYF	TGCAGTGCTAGTGGAGGGAGCGAGCAGTACTTC
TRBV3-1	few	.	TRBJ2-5	CASSQDRKTQYF	TGTGCCAGCAGCCAAGATAGGAAGACCCAGTACTTC
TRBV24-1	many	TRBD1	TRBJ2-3	CATSAPGQGGDTQYF	TGTGCCACCAGTGCGCCGGGACAGGGGGGAGATACGCAGTATTTT
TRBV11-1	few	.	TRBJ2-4	CASSLDGWGRVAKNIQYF	TGTGCCAGCAGCTTAGATGGGTGGGGCCGCGTAGCCAAAAACATTCAGTACTTC
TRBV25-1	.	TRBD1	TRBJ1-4	CASSADRDGGEKLFF	TGTGCCAGCAGTGCCGACAGGGACGGCGGAGAAAAACTGTTTTTT
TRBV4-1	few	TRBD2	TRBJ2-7	CASRSTSGSYEQYF	TGCGCCAGCCGTTCCACTAGCGGGAGCTACGAGCAGTACTTC
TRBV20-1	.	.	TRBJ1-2	CSATGPADYGYTF	TGCAGTGCTACGGGACCAGCCGACTATGGCTACACCTTC
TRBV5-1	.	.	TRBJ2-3	CASSGGDSVDTQYF	TGCGCCAGCAGCGGCGGGGACAGTGTAGATACGCAGTATTTT
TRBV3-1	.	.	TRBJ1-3	CASSPHRTLSGNTIYF	TGTGCCAGCAGCCCTCATAGGACGCTCTCTGGAAACACCATATATTTT
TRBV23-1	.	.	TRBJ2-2	CASSRVTPNTGELFF	TGCGCCAGCAGCAGGGTGACCCCGAACACCGGGGAGCTGTTTTTT
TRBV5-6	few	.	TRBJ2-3	CASSLRGHYTDTQYF	TGTGCCAGCAGCTTGAGAGGACATTACACAGATACGCAGTATTTT
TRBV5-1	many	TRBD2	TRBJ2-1	CASSRTSGSNEQFF	TGCGCCAGCAGCCGGACTAGCGGGAGCAACGAGCAGTTCTTC
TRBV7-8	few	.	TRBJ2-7	CASSLADLQQYF	TGTGCCAGCAGCTTAGCGGATCTCCAGCAGTACTTC
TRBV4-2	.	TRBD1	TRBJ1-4	CASSRGQSNEKLFF	TGTGCCAGCAGCCGGGGACAGTCTAATGAAAAACTGTTTTTT
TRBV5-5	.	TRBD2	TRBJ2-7	CASSPGLEGYEQYF	TGTGCCAGCAGCCCCGGACTAGAAGGCTACGAGCAGTACTTC
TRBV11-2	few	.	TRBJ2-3	CASSLTGITDTQYF	TGTGCCAGCAGCCTGACAGGTATCACAGATACGCAGTATTTT
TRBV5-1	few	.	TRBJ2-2	CASSVGASANTGELFF	TGCGCCAGCTCCGTTGGGGCCTCCGCGAACACCGGGGAGCTGTTTTTT
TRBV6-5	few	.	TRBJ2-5	CASSYSTEGKETQYF	TGTGCCAGCAGTTACTCGACGGAGGGGAAGGAGACCCAGTACTTC
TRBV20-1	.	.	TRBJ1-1	CSAILGANTEAFF	TGCAGTGCCATCCTCGGGGCTAACACTGAAGCTTTCTTT
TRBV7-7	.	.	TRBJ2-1	CASSTARATEQFF	TGTGCCAGCAGCACTGCGCGGGCAACGGAGCAGTTCTTC
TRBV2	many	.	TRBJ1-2	CASSPSAGYYGYTF	TGTGCCAGCAGCCCTTCGGCCGGATACTATGGCTACACCTTC